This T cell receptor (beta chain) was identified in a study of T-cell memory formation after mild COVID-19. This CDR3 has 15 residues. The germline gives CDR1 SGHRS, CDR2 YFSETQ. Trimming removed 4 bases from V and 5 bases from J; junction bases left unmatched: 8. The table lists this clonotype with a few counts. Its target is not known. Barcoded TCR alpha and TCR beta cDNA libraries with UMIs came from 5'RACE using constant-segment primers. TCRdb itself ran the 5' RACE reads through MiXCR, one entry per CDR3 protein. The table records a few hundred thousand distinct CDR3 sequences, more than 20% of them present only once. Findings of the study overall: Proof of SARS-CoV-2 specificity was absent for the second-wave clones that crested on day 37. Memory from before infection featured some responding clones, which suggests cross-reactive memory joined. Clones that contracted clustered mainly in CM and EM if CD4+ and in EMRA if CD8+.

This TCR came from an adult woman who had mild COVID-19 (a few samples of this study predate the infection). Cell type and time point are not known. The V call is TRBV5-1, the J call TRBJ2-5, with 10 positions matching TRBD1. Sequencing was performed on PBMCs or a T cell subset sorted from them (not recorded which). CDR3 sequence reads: CASSPGQGWRETQYF. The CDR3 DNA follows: TGCGCCAGCAGCCCGGGACAGGGGTGGCGGGAGACCCAGTACTTC. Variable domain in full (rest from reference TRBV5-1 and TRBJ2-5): KAGVTQTPRYLIKTRGQQVTLSCSPISGHRSVSWYQQTPGQGLQFLFEYFSETQRNKGNFPGRFSGRQFSNSRSEMNVSTLELGDSALYLCASSPGQGWRETQYFGPGTRLLVL.